The 32 T cell receptor beta chains below were found in one sample sequenced in a study of long-term antiretroviral therapy in people with HIV. They ran version v3.0 of the immunoSEQ assay at survey level. Libraries were prepared by immunoSEQ multiplex PCR; TCRdb keeps only in-frame clonotypes and omits some of them. The sample has more than 15,000 clones; more than 70% are singletons. The sample here was unsorted PBMCs, taken at the start of antiretroviral therapy, before treatment. The receptor source for this set is a middle-aged woman with HIV.

This sequence joins TRBV7-9 and TRBJ2-7, with 10 bases fitting TRBD1. The CDR3 length is 15 residues. Looked up from germline, CDR1 is SEHNR and CDR2 is FQNEAQ (reference sequence). The trim removed 1 base at V and 3 bases at J, leaving 3 bases unmatched. This chain's CDR3 is CASSLGTGGIYEQYF. CDR3 bases: TGTGCCAGCAGCTTAGGGACAGGGGGGATCTACGAGCAGTACTTC.

This chain joins TRBV4-2 and TRBJ1-6; a possible D gene is TRBD1 (5 bases). Per the germline V gene, CDR1 is LGHNA and CDR2 is YNFKEQ. This CDR3 comprises 15 residues. V dropped 1 base and J dropped 9 bases, with 13 bases sitting between them. The DNA of the CDR3 is TGTGCCAGCAGCCAAGGGGCAGGGCCCTCTTCACCCCTCCACTTT. Amino acids: CASSQGAGPSSPLHF.

In this sample, this clone turned up once. This rearrangement joins TRBV27 to TRBJ1-1; TRBD1 might be the D (5 bases). The CDR3 spans 13 residues. Trimming left V 9 bases short and J 1 base short, with 12 bases between. Germline V gene data show CDR1 as MNHEY and CDR2 as SMNVEV (reference sequence). DNA of the CDR3: TGTGCCAGTCGAGGCGGGGGGAACACTGAAGCTTTCTTT. Translating gives CASRGGGNTEAFF.

The V call is TRBV11-3, the J call TRBJ1-5; no clear D. This CDR3 is 14 amino acids long. V lost 5 bases, J lost 7 bases, and 15 bases lay in between. Germline values: CDR1 SGHNT, CDR2 YENEEA. CDR3 sequence: CASSQSLSRQPQHF. In DNA, the CDR3 is TGTGCCAGCAGCCAGAGCTTGTCGCGACAGCCCCAGCATTTT. The complete variable domain, with remaining parts taken from reference TRBV11-3 and TRBJ1-5, reads EAGVVQSPRYKIIEKKQPVAFWCNPISGHNTLYWYLQNLGQGPELLIRYENEEAVDDSQLPKDRFSAERLKGVDSTLKIQPAELGDSAVYLCASSQSLSRQPQHFGDGTRLSIL.

This clone was detected only once. This chain uses TRBV7-6 with TRBJ1-4, with unresolved D. V was shortened by 2 bases and J by 6 bases, with 7 bases between the two germline ends. This CDR3 is 13 amino acids long. The germline gives CDR1 SGHVS, CDR2 FNYEAQ. CDR3 nucleotides: TGTGCCAGCAGCTTAAACGGCGATGAAAAACTGTTTTTT. Its translation: CASSLNGDEKLFF.

This clone is a singleton in its sample. The rearrangement uses TRBV7-6 and TRBJ2-7; no reliable D call. Trimming removed 1 base from V and 7 bases from J, with 11 bases in between. CDR1 and CDR2 from the germline V gene are SGHVS and FNYEAQ. The length of the CDR3 is 13 residues. This chain's CDR3 is CASSLGAGREQYF. The CDR3, as DNA: TGTGCCAGCAGCTTAGGCGCTGGAAGAGAGCAGTACTTC.

V gene TRBV2 combines with J gene TRBJ2-3; 15 nucleotides line up with TRBD2. With 5 bases clipped from V and 2 bases from J, the junction kept 11 bases outside the gene matches. Germline loops: CDR1 SNHLY, CDR2 FYNNEI. The CDR3 runs to 19 residues. CDR3 residues: CASSPPGTSGGIDTDTQYF. The CDR3 nucleotides read TGTGCCAGCAGTCCCCCCGGGACTAGCGGGGGGATTGACACAGATACGCAGTATTTT.

The V call is TRBV4-3, the J call TRBJ1-1; no clear D gene. Germline CDR1 is LGHNA and CDR2 is YSLEER. CDR3 size: 15 residues. The ends were cut back, 3 bases at V and 4 bases at J, with 15 bases in the middle. CDR3 sequence (DNA): TGCGCCAGCAGCCAGGATATACAGAAGGTCACTGAAGCTTTCTTT. Translation gives CASSQDIQKVTEAFF.

The chain is built from TRBV27 and TRBJ1-3; 7 positions match TRBD1. The CDR3 loop spans 16 amino acids. J lost 0 bases, V lost 6 bases, and 8 bases had no gene match. Germline CDR1 is MNHEY and CDR2 is SMNVEV (reference sequence). As DNA, the CDR3 is TGTGCCAGCAGGGCCGGGACAGTCAGCTCTGGAAACACCATATATTTT. This encodes CASRAGTVSSGNTIYF.

CDR3 DNA: TGTGCCAGCAGACACCAAGGGGGGTGGAACACTGAAGCTTTCTTT. This gives the protein CASRHQGGWNTEAFF. The V and J genes are TRBV6-1 and TRBJ1-1, with TRBD1 as a possible D gene (6 bases). Germline CDR1 and CDR2: MNHNS and SASEGT. V was cut by 6 bases and J by 1 base, with 15 bases left in between. The CDR3 is 15 residues long.

The V gene is TRBV27, the J gene TRBJ1-1; 9 bases match TRBD1. J lost 4 bases, V lost 6 bases, and 9 bases had no gene match. This CDR3 has 15 residues. The germline V gene has CDR1 MNHEY and CDR2 SMNVEV (reference sequence). The CDR3 loop is CASSLKQGASTEAFF. CDR3 DNA sequence: TGTGCCAGCAGCCTCAAACAGGGGGCTAGCACTGAAGCTTTCTTT.

The table lists this clone with a count of one. The chain combines TRBV7-9 with TRBJ2-3; tentative D call: TRBD1 (6 bases). Trimming stripped 1 base from V and 6 bases from J, with 11 bases between. From germline, CDR1 is SEHNR and CDR2 FQNEAQ (reference sequence). The CDR3 has 14 amino acids. CDR3 residues: CASSLGRGSDTQYF. DNA of the CDR3: TGTGCCAGCAGCTTAGGCAGGGGTTCGGATACGCAGTATTTT.

J is TRBJ2-2 and V is TRBV7-2; the D is unclear. Germline loops: CDR1 SGHTA, CDR2 FQGNSA. Trimming stripped 7 bases from V and 0 bases from J, with 24 bases between. The CDR3 runs 19 residues. In nucleotides, the CDR3 is TGTGCCAGCATCACTTACCCCGGGTTATCCCCCCCGAACACCGGGGAGCTGTTTTTT. It yields the protein CASITYPGLSPPNTGELFF.

The CDR3: CASSGQGGGGYTGELFF. CDR3 in DNA: TGTGCCAGCAGTGGTCAGGGTGGCGGGGGGTACACCGGGGAGCTGTTTTTT. This chain joins TRBV6-1 and TRBJ2-2, with 8 bases that match TRBD2. The CDR3 spans 17 residues. Germline CDR1 MNHNS, CDR2 SASEGT. Trimming at V came to 4 bases and at J to 3 bases, leaving 10 bases not matched to a gene.

This rearrangement joins TRBV10-3 to TRBJ1-1; maybe TRBD1 (5 bases). Trimming stripped 10 bases from V and 5 bases from J, with 17 bases between. Germline CDR1 ENHRY, CDR2 SYGVKD. This CDR3 region has 13 residues. The CDR3 is CATLGGTGTEAFF. Written as DNA, the CDR3 is TGTGCCACCCTTGGGGGAACCGGGACTGAAGCTTTCTTT.

The J gene is TRBJ1-1, the V gene TRBV30; TRBD1 might be the D (5 bases). This CDR3 spans 12 amino acids. V was clipped by 2 bases and J by 7 bases, with 11 bases between them. Germline-derived CDR1 and CDR2 are GTSNPN and SVGIG (reference sequence). CDR3 nucleotides: TGTGCCTGGAGTCCCTCCAGGGTTGAAGCTTTCTTT. This translates into CAWSPSRVEAFF. Drawing the rest from reference TRBV30 and TRBJ1-1, the complete variable domain is SQTIHQWPATLVQPVGSPLSLECTVEGTSNPNLYWYRQAAGRGLQLLFYSVGIGQISSEVPQNLSASRPQDRQFILSSKKLLLSDSGFYLCAWSPSRVEAFFGQGTRLTVV.

The chain combines TRBV5-4 with TRBJ2-2; D is undetermined. CDR1 and CDR2 (germline): SGHNT, YYREEE (reference sequence). This CDR3 has 12 amino acids. With 2 bases removed from V and 8 bases from J, the gap between germline ends came to 7 bases. The CDR3 sequence is CASSFGAGELFF. CDR3 nucleotide sequence: TGTGCCAGCAGCTTTGGTGCGGGGGAGCTGTTTTTT. Full variable domain (missing parts from reference TRBV5-4 and TRBJ2-2): ETGVTQSPTHLIKTRGQQVTLRCSSQSGHNTVSWYQQALGQGPQFIFQYYREEENGRGNFPPRFSGLQFPNYSSELNVNALELDDSALYLCASSFGAGELFFGEGSRLTVL.

The rearrangement uses TRBV28 and TRBJ1-2; 11 bases are shared with TRBD1. Germline assignment: CDR1 MDHEN and CDR2 SYDVKM. The CDR3 totals 16 residues. J was trimmed by 8 bases and V by 3 bases; bases with no gene match: 11. CDR3 amino acids: CASSFQSGTGGWGYTF. The CDR3 DNA sequence: TGTGCCAGCAGTTTCCAATCCGGGACAGGGGGTTGGGGCTACACCTTC.

CDR3: CASSGGPGNTIYF. The CDR3 DNA reads TGTGCCAGCTCGGGGGGGCCCGGAAACACCATATATTTT. V is TRBV28 and J is TRBJ1-3; tentatively, D is TRBD1 (6 bases). Germline V gene sequence: CDR1 MDHEN, CDR2 SYDVKM. This CDR3 spans 13 amino acids. Trimming shortened V by 8 bases and J by 4 bases, and 12 bases separated the two germline ends.

The rearrangement uses TRBV5-5 and TRBJ2-5; the match to TRBD2 covers 12 bases. Germline V gene sequence: CDR1 SGHKS, CDR2 YYEKEE (reference sequence). V gave up 0 bases and J gave up 4 bases; unmatched junction bases: 4. The CDR3 covers 16 residues. This CDR3 is CASSLELAGGRETQYF. In DNA form, the CDR3 reads TGTGCCAGCAGCTTGGAGCTAGCGGGGGGGCGAGAGACCCAGTACTTC.

The rearrangement uses TRBV2 and TRBJ2-1, with D unclear. CDR3 length: 16 residues. Germline V CDR1 and CDR2: SNHLY, FYNNEI. Trimming took 0 bases from V and 7 from J, leaving 16 bases between them. CDR3 DNA sequence: TGTGCCAGCAGTGAAGCGACGGGTGGGTCTGTGAATGAGCAGTTCTTC. Its translation: CASSEATGGSVNEQFF.

This clone turned up a few times. V usage is TRBV4-1 and J usage is TRBJ2-7; either TRBD1 or TRBD2 may fit D (6 bases each). V was shortened by 4 bases and J by 4 bases, with 11 bases between the two germline ends. The CDR3 is 13 amino acids. Per germline, CDR1 MGHRA and CDR2 YSYEKL. This CDR3 is CASSPGGDYEQYF. The CDR3 DNA is TGCGCCAGCAGCCCCGGGGGCGATTACGAGCAGTACTTC.

The V and J genes are TRBV10-3 and TRBJ2-3; TRBD2 agrees at 7 bases. The germline gives CDR1 ENHRY, CDR2 SYGVKD. Germline trimming cut 2 bases from V and 3 bases from J; bases unmatched to any gene: 8. This CDR3 has 16 residues. For the CDR3, the DNA is TGTGCCATCAGTGAGGGGTGGACTAGTGGGACAGATACGCAGTATTTT. Amino acid sequence: CAISEGWTSGTDTQYF.

This clone has a handful of counts. The rearrangement joins TRBV7-9 to TRBJ1-5; D not certain. V lost 4 bases and J 4 bases, leaving 5 bases between the germline ends. The CDR3 consists of 12 residues. The V gene's germline CDR1 is SEHNR and CDR2 FQNEAQ (reference sequence). CDR3 amino acids: CASSSQNQPQHF. In DNA, the CDR3 is TGTGCCAGCAGCTCCCAAAATCAGCCCCAGCATTTT. The whole variable domain, remainder taken from reference TRBV7-9 and TRBJ1-5, is DTGVSQNPRHKITKRGQNVTFRCDPISEHNRLYWYRQTLGQGPEFLTYFQNEAQLEKSRLLSDRFSAERPKGSFSTLEIQRTEQGDSAMYLCASSSQNQPQHFGDGTRLSIL.

V gene TRBV11-2 combines with J gene TRBJ1-2; D is uncertain. V lost 1 base and J lost 2, with 8 bases in between. CDR1 is SGHAT and CDR2 is FQNNGV in the germline V gene. The CDR3 covers 14 residues. The CDR3 loop is CASSLAGLNYGYTF. The CDR3 DNA reads TGTGCCAGCAGCTTAGCTGGCCTAAACTATGGCTACACCTTC.

This chain joins TRBV7-3 and TRBJ1-1; D unresolved. The germline V and J ends were trimmed by 5 bases and 4 bases, with 5 bases remaining between them. The CDR3 runs 11 residues. Germline-derived CDR1 and CDR2 are SGHTA and FQGTGA. The CDR3, as DNA: TGTGCCAGCAGCCAGTCCACTGAAGCTTTCTTT. Its protein is CASSQSTEAFF. The variable domain in full, completed from reference TRBV7-3 and TRBJ1-1, reads GAGVSQTPSNKVTEKGKYVELRCDPISGHTALYWYRQSLGQGPEFLIYFQGTGAADDSGLPNDRFFAVRPEGSVSTLKIQRTERGDSAVYLCASSQSTEAFFGQGTRLTVV.

The chain is built from TRBV10-3 and TRBJ2-1; D not resolved. V shed 6 bases and J shed 9 bases, with 15 bases lying between them. Germline CDR1 ENHRY, CDR2 SYGVKD. This CDR3 spans 13 amino acids. The CDR3 spells CAISGTQGAEQFF. The CDR3 DNA reads TGTGCCATCAGCGGTACCCAAGGAGCTGAGCAGTTCTTC.

V gene TRBV5-1 combines with J gene TRBJ1-2; TRBD1 matches 9 bases. Germline CDR1 reads SGHRS; CDR2 reads YFSETQ. There are 15 residues in the CDR3. V shed 4 bases and J 5 bases; nucleotides not matched to a gene: 9. The CDR3 nucleotides read TGCGCCAGCAGCGACCCCGATGACAGGGGGTATGGCTACACCTTC. It encodes CASSDPDDRGYGYTF.

The CDR3 nucleotides read TGTGCCAGCAGTACATCAAATTCGCCGTTGGGGTTTGGTGGCTACACCTTC. This codes for CASSTSNSPLGFGGYTF. V gene TRBV27 combines with J gene TRBJ1-2; D remains ambiguous. The CDR3 has 17 residues. V dropped 5 bases and J dropped 7 bases, with 26 bases sitting between them. The germline V gene encodes CDR1 MNHEY and CDR2 SMNVEV (reference sequence).

The chain links TRBV4-3 to TRBJ2-3; no definite D call. The CDR3 contains 13 residues. V was pared by 1 base and J by 2 bases, with 4 bases between. The germline gives CDR1 LGHNA, CDR2 YSLEER. The CDR3 is CASSQGNTDTQYF. CDR3 in DNA: TGCGCCAGCAGCCAAGGGAACACAGATACGCAGTATTTT.

The V gene is TRBV7-8, the J gene TRBJ2-2; D is uncertain. The CDR3 sequence is 13 residues long. V dropped 1 base and J dropped 6 bases, with 6 bases sitting between them. CDR1 is SGHVS and CDR2 is FQNEAQ in the germline V gene. CDR3 in amino acids: CASSLERAGELFF. Here the CDR3 DNA reads TGTGCCAGCAGCTTAGAACGGGCCGGGGAGCTGTTTTTT.

The V and J genes are TRBV7-9 and TRBJ1-1, with 10 nucleotides matching TRBD1. Germline V CDR1 and CDR2: SEHNR, FQNEAQ (reference sequence). V was clipped by 1 base and J by 4 bases; unmatched bases: 3. The CDR3 is 15 residues long. CDR3 coding DNA: TGTGCCAGCAGCTTAGAAGGGACAGGGGTCACTGAAGCTTTCTTT. Translated, it gives CASSLEGTGVTEAFF. Filled out from reference TRBV7-9 and TRBJ1-1, the complete variable domain reads DTGVSQNPRHKITKRGQNVTFRCDPISEHNRLYWYRQTLGQGPEFLTYFQNEAQLEKSRLLSDRFSAERPKGSFSTLEIQRTEQGDSAMYLCASSLEGTGVTEAFFGQGTRLTVV.